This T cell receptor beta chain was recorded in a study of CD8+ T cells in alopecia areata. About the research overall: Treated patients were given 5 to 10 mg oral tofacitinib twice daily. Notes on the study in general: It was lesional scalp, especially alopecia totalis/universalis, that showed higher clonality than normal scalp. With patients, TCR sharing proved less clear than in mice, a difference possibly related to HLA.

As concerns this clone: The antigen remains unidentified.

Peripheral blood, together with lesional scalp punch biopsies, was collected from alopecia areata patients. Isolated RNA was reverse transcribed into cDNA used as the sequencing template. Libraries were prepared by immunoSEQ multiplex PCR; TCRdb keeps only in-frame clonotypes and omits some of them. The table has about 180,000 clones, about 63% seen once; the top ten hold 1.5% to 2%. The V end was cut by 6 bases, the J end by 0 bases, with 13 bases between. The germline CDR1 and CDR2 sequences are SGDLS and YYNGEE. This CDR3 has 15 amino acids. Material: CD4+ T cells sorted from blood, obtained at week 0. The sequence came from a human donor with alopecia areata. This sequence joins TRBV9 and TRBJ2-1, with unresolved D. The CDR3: CASTIDGSSYNEQFF. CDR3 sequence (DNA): TGTGCCAGCACCATAGACGGAAGCTCCTACAATGAGCAGTTCTTC.